This TCR beta chain was retrieved from a study of T-cell reconstitution after alpha-beta-depleted transplantation in children. Study-wide points: At day 60, the high TCRbeta diversity found in some patients originated from recipient T cells and thymic progenitors that had survived. Once a year had passed after transplant, T-cell counts and diversity came mostly from newly produced T cells.

A TCRbeta library incorporating unique molecular identifiers was prepared. TCRdb re-called the PCR reads through MiXCR, storing one row per CDR3 protein. Here the sample spans fewer than 350,000 distinct CDR3 sequences, less than 9.5% being singletons. The J segment lost 4 bases and the V segment lost 6 bases, leaving 6 bases of the junction unmatched. The CDR3 extends over 14 amino acids. The germline gives CDR1 MNHEY, CDR2 SMNVEV (reference sequence). This clonotype was seen repeatedly, ten times or more. Its antigen remains unknown. The sequence was collected from a female patient aged 2 to 10 who had a stem cell transplant for Fanconi anemia, so the T cells may come from the graft donor. The rearrangement uses TRBV27 and TRBJ1-2; 9 bases align to TRBD1. Sequencing was performed on peripheral blood, taken 360 days after TCRalphabeta/CD19-depleted stem cell transplant. This chain's CDR3 is CASSRGTGSYGYTF. CDR3 DNA sequence: TGTGCCAGCAGCCGGGGGACAGGGTCCTATGGCTACACCTTC.